This T cell receptor (beta chain) was recorded in a study of breast tumors, draining lymph nodes, adjacent tissues. Study-level findings and limits: Luminal-like breast cancer showed significantly higher tumor–nontumor repertoire similarity than basal-like.

The germline V gene encodes CDR1 SGDLS and CDR2 YYNGEE. V gave up 0 bases and J gave up 0 bases, with 25 bases separating them. The CDR3 consists of 20 residues. This clonotype showed up many times. Its specificity is unknown. TCRdb ran MiXCR on the multiplex PCR reads and lists one entry per CDR3 protein. The sample contains some 66,000 distinct CDR3 sequences, roughly 59% of which appear only once. Sequenced sample: breast tumor tissue. The chain has TRBV9 and TRBJ2-7; weak D call: TRBD2 (5 bases). The clonotype comes from a female donor with breast cancer. Some clones in this sample may be carry-over from other donors' samples. In nucleotides, the CDR3 is TGTGCCAGCAGCGTAGGAGACCCGGGCGCATCGAGCGGCTCCTCCTACGAGCAGTACTTC. It specifies CASSVGDPGASSGSSYEQYF.